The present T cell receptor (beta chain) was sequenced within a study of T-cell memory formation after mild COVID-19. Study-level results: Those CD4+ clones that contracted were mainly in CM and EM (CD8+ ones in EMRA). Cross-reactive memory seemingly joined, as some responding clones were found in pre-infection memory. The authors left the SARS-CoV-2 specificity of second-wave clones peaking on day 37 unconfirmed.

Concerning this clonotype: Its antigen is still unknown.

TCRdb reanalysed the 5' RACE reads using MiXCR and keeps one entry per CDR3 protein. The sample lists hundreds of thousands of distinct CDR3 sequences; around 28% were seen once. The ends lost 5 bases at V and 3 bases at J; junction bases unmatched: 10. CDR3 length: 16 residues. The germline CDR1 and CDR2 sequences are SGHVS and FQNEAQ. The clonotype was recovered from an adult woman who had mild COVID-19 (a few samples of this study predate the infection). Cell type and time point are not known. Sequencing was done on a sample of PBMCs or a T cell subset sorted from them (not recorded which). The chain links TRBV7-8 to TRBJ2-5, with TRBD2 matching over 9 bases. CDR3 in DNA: TGTGCCAGCAGCCCCCTACTGGCGGGAGGGGAAGAGACCCAGTACTTC. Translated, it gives CASSPLLAGGEETQYF.